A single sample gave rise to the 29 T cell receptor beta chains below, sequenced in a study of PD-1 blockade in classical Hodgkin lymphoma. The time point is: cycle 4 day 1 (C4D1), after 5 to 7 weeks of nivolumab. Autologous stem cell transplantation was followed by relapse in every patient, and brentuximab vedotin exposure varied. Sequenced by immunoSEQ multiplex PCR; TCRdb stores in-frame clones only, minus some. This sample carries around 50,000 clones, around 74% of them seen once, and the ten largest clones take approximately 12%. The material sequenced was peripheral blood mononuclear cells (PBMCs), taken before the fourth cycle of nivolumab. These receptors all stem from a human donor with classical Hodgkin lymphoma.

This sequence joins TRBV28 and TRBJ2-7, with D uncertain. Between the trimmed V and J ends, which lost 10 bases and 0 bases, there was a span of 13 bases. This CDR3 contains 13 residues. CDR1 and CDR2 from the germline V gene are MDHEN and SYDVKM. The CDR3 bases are TGTGCCAACAGCCGGGCCCCCTCCTACGAGCAGTACTTC. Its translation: CANSRAPSYEQYF.

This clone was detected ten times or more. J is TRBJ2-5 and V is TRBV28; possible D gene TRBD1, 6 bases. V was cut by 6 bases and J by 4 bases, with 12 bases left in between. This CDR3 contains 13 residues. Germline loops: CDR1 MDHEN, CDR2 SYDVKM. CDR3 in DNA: TGTGCCAGCAGGGCACAGGGACCAGAGACCCAGTACTTC. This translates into CASRAQGPETQYF.

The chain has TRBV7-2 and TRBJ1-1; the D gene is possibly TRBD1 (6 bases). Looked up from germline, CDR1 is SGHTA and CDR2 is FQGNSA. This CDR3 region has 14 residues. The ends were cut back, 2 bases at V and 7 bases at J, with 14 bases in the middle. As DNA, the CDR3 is TGTGCCAGCAGCTTAAGTACAGGGAGGGTTGAAGCTTTCTTT. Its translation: CASSLSTGRVEAFF.

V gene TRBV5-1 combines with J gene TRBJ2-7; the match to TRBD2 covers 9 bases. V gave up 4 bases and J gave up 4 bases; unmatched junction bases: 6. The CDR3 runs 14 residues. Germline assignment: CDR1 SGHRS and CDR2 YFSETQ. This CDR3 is CASSAGGDPYEQYF. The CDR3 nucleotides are TGCGCCAGCAGCGCGGGGGGGGACCCGTACGAGCAGTACTTC.

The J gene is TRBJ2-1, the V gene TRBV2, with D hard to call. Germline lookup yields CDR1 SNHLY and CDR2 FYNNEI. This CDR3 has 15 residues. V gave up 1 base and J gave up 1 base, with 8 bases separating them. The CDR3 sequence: CASSEDGVSYNEQFF. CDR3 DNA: TGTGCCAGCAGTGAAGATGGGGTTTCCTACAATGAGCAGTTCTTC.

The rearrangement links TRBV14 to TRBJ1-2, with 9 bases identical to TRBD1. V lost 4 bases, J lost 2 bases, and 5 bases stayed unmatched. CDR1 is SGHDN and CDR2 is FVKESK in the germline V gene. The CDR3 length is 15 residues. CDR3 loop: CASSPLQGANYGYTF. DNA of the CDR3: TGTGCCAGCAGCCCCTTACAGGGGGCGAACTATGGCTACACCTTC.

For the CDR3, the DNA is TGTGCCAGCAGTGAAATGGGGCAGGGAGAGCAGTACTTC. Protein product: CASSEMGQGEQYF. The rearrangement joins TRBV6-1 to TRBJ2-7; tentatively, D is TRBD1 (5 bases). The CDR3 is 13 residues long. Trimming stripped 2 bases from V and 7 bases from J, with 12 bases between. Germline V gene sequence: CDR1 MNHNS, CDR2 SASEGT.

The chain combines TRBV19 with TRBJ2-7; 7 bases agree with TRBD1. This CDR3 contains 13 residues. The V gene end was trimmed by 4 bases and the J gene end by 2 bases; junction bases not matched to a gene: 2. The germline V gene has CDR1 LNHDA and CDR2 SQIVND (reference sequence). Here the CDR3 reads CASSTQGAYEQYF. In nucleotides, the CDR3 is TGTGCCAGTAGTACTCAGGGGGCCTACGAGCAGTACTTC.

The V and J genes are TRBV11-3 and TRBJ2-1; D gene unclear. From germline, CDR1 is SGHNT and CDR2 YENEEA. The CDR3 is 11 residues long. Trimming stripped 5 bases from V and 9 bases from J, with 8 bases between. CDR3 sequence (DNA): TGTGCCAGCAGCCCAGGACCTGAGCAGTTCTTC. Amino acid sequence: CASSPGPEQFF.

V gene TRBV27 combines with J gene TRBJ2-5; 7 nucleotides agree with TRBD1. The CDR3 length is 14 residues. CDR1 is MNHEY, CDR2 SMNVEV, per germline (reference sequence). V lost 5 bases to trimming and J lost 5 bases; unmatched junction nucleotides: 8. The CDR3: CASSMQRGQETQYF. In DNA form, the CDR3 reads TGTGCCAGCAGTATGCAAAGGGGGCAGGAGACCCAGTACTTC.

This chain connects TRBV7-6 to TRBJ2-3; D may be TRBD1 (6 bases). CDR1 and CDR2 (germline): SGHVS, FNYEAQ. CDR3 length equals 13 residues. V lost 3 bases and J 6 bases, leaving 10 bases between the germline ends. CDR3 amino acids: CASSFTQGDTQYF. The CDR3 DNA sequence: TGTGCCAGCAGCTTCACCCAGGGGGATACGCAGTATTTT.

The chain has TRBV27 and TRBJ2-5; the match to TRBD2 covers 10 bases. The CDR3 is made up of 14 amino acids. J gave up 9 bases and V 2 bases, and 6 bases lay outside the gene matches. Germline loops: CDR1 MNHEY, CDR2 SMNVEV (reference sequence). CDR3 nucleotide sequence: TGTGCCAGCAGTTTAAGCGGACTAGCGGCGGCCCAGTACTTC. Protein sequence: CASSLSGLAAAQYF.

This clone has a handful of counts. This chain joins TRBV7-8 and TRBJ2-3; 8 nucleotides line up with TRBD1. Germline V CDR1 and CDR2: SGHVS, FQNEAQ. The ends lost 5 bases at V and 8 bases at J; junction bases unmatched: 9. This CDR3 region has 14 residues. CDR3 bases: TGTGCCAGCAGCGCAACAGGGGGGCGGGTTACGCAGTATTTT. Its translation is CASSATGGRVTQYF.

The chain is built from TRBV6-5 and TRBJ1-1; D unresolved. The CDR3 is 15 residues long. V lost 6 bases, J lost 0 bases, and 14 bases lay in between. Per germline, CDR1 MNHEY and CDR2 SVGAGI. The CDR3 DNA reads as TGTGCCAGCAGAATTAAGGGCGGATTGAACACTGAAGCTTTCTTT. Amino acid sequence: CASRIKGGLNTEAFF.

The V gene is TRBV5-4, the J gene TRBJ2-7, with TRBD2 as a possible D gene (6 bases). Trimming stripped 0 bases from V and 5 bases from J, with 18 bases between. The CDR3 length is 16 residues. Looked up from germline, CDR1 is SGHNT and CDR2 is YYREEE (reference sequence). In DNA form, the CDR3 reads TGTGCCAGCAGCTTGGCCTTTGGCGGGAAGAAAAACGAGCAGTACTTC. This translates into CASSLAFGGKKNEQYF.

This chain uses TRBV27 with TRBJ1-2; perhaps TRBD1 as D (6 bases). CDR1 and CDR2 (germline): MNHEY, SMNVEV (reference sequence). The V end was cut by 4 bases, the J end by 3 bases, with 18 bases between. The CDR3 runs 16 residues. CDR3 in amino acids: CASSYVMSGADYGYTF. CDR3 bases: TGTGCCAGCAGTTACGTTATGTCGGGGGCGGACTATGGCTACACCTTC.

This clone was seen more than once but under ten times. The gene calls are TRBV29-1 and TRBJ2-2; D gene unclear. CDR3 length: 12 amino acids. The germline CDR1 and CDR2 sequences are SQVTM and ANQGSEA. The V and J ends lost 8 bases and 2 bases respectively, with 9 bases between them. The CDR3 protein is CSLRVNTGELFF. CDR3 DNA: TGCAGCCTTAGGGTTAACACCGGGGAGCTGTTTTTT.

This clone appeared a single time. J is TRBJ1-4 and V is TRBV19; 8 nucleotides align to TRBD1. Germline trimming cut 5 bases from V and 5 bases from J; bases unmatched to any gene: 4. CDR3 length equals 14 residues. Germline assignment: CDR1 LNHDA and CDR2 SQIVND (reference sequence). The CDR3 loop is CASSETGENEKLFF. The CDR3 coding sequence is TGTGCCAGTAGTGAGACAGGGGAAAATGAAAAACTGTTTTTT.

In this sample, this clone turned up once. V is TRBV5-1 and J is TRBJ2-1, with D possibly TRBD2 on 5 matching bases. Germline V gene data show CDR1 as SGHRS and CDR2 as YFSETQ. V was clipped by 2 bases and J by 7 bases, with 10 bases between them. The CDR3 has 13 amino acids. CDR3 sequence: CASSFTSTNEQFF. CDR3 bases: TGCGCCAGCAGCTTTACTAGTACTAATGAGCAGTTCTTC.

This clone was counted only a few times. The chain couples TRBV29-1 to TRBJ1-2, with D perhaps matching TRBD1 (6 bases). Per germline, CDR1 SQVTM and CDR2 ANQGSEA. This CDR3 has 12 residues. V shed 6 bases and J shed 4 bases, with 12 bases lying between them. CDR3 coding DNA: TGCAGCGTCGGGACACCAACCTATGGCTACACCTTC. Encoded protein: CSVGTPTYGYTF.

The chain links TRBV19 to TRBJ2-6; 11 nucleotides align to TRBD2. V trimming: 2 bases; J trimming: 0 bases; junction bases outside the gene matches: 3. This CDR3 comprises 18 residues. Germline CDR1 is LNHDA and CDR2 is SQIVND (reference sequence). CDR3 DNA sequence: TGTGCCAGTAGTATACGGCTAGCGGGGGGCTCTGGGGCCAACGTCCTGACTTTC. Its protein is CASSIRLAGGSGANVLTF.

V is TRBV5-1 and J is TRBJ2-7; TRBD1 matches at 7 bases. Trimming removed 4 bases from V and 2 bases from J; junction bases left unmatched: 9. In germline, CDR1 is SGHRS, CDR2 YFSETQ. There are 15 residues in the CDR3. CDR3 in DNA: TGCGCCAGCAGCATTGACAGGGTCGGTACCTACGAGCAGTACTTC. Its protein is CASSIDRVGTYEQYF.

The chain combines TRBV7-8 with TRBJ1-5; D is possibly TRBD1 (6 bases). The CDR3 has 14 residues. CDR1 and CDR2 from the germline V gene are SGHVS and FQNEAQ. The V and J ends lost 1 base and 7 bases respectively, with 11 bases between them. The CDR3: CASSLEAGAQPQHF. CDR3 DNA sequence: TGTGCCAGCAGCTTAGAGGCAGGGGCACAGCCCCAGCATTTT.

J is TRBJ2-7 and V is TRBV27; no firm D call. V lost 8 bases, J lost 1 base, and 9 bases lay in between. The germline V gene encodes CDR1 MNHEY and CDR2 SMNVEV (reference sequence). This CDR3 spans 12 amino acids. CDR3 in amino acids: CASFSASYEQYF. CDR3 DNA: TGTGCCAGCTTCTCGGCGTCCTACGAGCAGTACTTC.

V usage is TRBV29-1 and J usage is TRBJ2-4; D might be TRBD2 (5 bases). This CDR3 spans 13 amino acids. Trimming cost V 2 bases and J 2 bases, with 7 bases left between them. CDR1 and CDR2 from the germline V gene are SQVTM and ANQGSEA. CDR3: CSVETDSKNIQYF. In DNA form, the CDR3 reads TGCAGCGTTGAAACGGACTCCAAAAACATTCAGTACTTC.

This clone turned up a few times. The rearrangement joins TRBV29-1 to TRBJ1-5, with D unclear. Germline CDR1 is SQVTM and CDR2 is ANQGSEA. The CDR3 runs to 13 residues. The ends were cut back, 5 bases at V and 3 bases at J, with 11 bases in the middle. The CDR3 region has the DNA TGCAGCGTTTCTGACGGACTCAATCAGCCCCAGCATTTT. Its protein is CSVSDGLNQPQHF. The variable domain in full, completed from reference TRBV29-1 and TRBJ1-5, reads SAVISQKPSRDICQRGTSLTIQCQVDSQVTMMFWYRQQPGQSLTLIATANQGSEATYESGFVIDKFPISRPNLTFSTLTVSNMSPEDSSIYLCSVSDGLNQPQHFGDGTRLSIL.

CDR3 sequence: CASTPNGRAEAFF. The CDR3 DNA reads TGTGCCAGCACCCCGAATGGGCGGGCTGAAGCTTTCTTT. This chain joins TRBV11-3 and TRBJ1-1; unclear D gene. Between the trimmed V and J ends, which lost 7 bases and 6 bases, there was a span of 15 bases. CDR3 length equals 13 residues. Germline CDR1 and CDR2: SGHNT and YENEEA.

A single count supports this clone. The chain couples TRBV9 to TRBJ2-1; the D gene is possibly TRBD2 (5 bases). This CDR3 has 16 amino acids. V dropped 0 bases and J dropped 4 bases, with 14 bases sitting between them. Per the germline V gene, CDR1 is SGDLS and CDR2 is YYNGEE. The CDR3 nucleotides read TGTGCCAGCAGCGTAGACCCCGCGGGCAGTTACAATGAGCAGTTCTTC. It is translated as CASSVDPAGSYNEQFF.

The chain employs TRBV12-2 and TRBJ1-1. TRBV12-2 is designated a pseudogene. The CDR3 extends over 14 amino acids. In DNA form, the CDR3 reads TGTGCAAGTCGCTTAGGGGACTCTAACACTGAAGCTTTCTTT. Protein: CASRLGDSNTEAFF.